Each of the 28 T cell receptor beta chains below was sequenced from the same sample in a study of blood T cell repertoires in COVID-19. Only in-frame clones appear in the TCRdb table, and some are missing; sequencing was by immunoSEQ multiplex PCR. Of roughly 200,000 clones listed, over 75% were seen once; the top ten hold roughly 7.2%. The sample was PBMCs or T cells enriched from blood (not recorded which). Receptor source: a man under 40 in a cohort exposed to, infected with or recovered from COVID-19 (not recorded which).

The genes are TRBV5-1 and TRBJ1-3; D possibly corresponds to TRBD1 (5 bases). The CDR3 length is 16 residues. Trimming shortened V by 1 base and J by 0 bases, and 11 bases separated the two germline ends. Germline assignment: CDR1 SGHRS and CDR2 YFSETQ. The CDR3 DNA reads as TGCGCCAGCAGCTTGACCTCAGGGATCTCTGGAAACACCATATATTTT. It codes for CASSLTSGISGNTIYF.

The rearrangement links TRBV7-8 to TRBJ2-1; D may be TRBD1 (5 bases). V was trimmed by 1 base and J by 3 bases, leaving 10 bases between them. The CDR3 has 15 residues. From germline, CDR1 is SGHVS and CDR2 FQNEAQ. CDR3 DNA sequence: TGTGCCAGCAGCTTAGAGTCTCAGGGCTACAATGAGCAGTTCTTC. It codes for CASSLESQGYNEQFF.

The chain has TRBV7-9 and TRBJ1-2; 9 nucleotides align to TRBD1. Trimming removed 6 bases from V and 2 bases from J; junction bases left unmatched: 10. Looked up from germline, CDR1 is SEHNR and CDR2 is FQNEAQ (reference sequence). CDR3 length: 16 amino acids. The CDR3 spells CASRRTGDPFNYGYTF. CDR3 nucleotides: TGTGCCAGCAGGCGGACAGGGGATCCATTCAACTATGGCTACACCTTC.

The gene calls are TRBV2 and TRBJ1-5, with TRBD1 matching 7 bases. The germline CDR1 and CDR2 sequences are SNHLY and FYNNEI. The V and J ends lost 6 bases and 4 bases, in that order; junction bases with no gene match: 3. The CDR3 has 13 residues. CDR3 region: CASSVQGNQPQHF. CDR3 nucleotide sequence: TGTGCCAGCAGCGTACAGGGGAATCAGCCCCAGCATTTT.

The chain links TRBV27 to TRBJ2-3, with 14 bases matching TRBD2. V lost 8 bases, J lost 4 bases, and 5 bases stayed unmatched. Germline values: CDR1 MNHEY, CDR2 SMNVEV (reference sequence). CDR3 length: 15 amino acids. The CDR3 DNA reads TGTGCCAGCCTCCGGACTAGCGGGAGGCCAGATACGCAGTATTTT. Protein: CASLRTSGRPDTQYF.

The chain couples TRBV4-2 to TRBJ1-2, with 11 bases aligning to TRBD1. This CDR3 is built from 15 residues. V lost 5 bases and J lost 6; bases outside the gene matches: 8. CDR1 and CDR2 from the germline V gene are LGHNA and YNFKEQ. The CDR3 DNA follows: TGTGCCAGCAGCGAAGTGGGACAGGGGGGCAATGGCTACACCTTC. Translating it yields CASSEVGQGGNGYTF.

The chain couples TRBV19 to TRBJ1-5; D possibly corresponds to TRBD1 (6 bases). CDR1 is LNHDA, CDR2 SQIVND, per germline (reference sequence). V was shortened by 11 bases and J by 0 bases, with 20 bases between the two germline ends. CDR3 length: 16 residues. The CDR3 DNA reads TGTGCCTGCAGGACAGCTCATCTATATAGCAATCAGCCCCAGCATTTT. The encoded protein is CACRTAHLYSNQPQHF.

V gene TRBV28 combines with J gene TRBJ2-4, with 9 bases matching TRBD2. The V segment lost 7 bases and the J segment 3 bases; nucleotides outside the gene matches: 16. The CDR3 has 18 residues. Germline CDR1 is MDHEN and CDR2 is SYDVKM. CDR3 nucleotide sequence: TGTGCCAGCACAAGCGGGAGGACTCCCCTGGAAGGCAAAAACATTCAGTACTTC. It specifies CASTSGRTPLEGKNIQYF.

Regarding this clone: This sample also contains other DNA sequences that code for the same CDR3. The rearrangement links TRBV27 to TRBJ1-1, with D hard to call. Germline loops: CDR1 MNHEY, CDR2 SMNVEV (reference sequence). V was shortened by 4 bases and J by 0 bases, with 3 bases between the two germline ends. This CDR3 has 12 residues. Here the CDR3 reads CASSSMNTEAFF. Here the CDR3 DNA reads TGTGCCAGCAGTTCAATGAACACTGAAGCTTTCTTT.

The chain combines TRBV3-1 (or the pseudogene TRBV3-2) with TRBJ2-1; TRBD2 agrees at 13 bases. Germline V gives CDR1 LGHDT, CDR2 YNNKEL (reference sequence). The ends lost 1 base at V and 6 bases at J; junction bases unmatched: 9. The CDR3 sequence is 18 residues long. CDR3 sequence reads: CASSQGGLAGAPTNEQFF. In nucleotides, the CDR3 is TGTGCCAGCAGCCAAGGCGGACTAGCGGGAGCGCCAACCAATGAGCAGTTCTTC.

The CDR3 nucleotides are TGTGCCAGCAGTTTAGTGCGCAGGGTGCTTGGCAATCAGCCCCAGCATTTT. As protein: CASSLVRRVLGNQPQHF. The rearrangement joins TRBV28 to TRBJ1-5; D possibly corresponds to TRBD1 (5 bases). The ends were cut back, 2 bases at V and 2 bases at J, with 16 bases in the middle. The CDR3 has 17 amino acids. The germline CDR1 and CDR2 sequences are MDHEN and SYDVKM.

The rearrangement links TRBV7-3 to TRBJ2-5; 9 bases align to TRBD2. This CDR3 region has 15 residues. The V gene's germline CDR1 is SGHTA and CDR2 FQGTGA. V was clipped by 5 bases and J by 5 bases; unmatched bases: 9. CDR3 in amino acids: CASSPLGTSRETQYF. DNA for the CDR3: TGTGCCAGCAGCCCCCTCGGGACTAGCAGGGAGACCCAGTACTTC.

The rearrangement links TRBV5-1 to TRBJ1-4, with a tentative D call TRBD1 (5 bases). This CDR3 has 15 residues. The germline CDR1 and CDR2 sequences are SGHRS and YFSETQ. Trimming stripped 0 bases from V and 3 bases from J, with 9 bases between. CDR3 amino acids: CASSLVGQANEKLFF. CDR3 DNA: TGCGCCAGCAGCTTGGTGGGGCAGGCTAATGAAAAACTGTTTTTT.

The CDR3 sequence: CASSHGTSGNSYEQYF. CDR3 DNA sequence: TGTGCCAGCAGCCACGGGACTAGCGGGAACTCCTACGAGCAGTACTTC. The chain employs TRBV4-2 and TRBJ2-7, with 13 bases lining up with TRBD2. CDR1 and CDR2 (germline): LGHNA, YNFKEQ. The CDR3 is made up of 16 amino acids. J lost 0 bases, V lost 3 bases, and 2 bases had no gene match.

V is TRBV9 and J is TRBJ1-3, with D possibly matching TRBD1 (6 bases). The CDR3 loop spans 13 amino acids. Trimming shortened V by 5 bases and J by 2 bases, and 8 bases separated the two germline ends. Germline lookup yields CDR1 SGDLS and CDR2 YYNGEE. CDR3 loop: CASSEGAGNTIYF. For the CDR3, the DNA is TGTGCCAGCAGTGAGGGGGCTGGAAACACCATATATTTT. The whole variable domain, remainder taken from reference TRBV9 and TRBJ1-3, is DSGVTQTPKHLITATGQRVTLRCSPRSGDLSVYWYQQSLDQGLQFLIQYYNGEERAKGNILERFSAQQFPDLHSELNLSSLELGDSALYFCASSEGAGNTIYFGEGSWLTVV.

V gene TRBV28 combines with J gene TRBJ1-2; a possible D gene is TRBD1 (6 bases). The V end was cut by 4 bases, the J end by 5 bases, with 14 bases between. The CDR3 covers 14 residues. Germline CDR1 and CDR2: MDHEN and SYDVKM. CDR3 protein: CASSSLQGKYGYTF. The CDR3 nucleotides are TGTGCCAGCAGTTCGTTACAGGGCAAGTATGGCTACACCTTC.

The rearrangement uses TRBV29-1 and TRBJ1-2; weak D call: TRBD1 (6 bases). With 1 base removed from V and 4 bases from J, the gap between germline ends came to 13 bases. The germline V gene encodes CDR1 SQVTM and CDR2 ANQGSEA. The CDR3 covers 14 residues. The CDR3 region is CSVEVWGQGYGYTF. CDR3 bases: TGCAGCGTTGAAGTCTGGGGGCAGGGCTATGGCTACACCTTC.

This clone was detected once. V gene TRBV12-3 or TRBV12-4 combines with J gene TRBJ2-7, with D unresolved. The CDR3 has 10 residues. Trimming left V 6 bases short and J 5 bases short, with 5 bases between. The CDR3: CASRGHEQYF. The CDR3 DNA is TGTGCCAGCAGGGGCCACGAGCAGTACTTC.

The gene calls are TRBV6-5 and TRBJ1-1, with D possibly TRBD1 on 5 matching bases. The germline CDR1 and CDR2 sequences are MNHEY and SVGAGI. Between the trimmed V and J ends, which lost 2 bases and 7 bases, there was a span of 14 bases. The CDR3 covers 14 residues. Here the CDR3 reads CASSYLSGLGEAFF. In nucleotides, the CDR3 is TGTGCCAGCAGTTACCTTTCGGGACTGGGTGAAGCTTTCTTT.

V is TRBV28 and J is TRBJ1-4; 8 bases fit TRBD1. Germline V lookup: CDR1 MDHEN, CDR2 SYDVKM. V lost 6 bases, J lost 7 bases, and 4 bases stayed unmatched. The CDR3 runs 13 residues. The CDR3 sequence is CASRTGGSEKLFF. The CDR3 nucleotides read TGTGCCAGCAGAACAGGGGGGAGTGAAAAACTGTTTTTT.

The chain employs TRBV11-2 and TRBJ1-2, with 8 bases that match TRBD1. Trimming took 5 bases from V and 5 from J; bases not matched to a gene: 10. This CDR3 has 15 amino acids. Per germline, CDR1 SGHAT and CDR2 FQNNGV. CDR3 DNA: TGTGCCAGCAGCCACTGGACAGGGACAACTTATGGCTACACCTTC. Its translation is CASSHWTGTTYGYTF.

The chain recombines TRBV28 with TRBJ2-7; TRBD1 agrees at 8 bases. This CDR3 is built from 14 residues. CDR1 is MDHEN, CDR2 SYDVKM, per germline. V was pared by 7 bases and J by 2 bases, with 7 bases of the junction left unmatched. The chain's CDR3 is CASKRAGGPYEQYF. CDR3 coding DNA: TGTGCCAGCAAACGGGCAGGGGGCCCCTACGAGCAGTACTTC.

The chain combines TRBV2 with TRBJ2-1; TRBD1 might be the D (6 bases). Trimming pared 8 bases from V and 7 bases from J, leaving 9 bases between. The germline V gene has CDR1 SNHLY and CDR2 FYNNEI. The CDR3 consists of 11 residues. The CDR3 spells CASLQGNEQFF. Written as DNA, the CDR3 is TGTGCCAGCCTGCAGGGGAATGAGCAGTTCTTC.

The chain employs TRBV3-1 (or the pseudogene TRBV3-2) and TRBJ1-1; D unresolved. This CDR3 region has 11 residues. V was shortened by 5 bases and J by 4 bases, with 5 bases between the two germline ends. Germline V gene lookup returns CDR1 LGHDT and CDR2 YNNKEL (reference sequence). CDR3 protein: CASSSSTEAFF. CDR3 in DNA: TGTGCCAGCAGCTCGAGCACTGAAGCTTTCTTT.

The CDR3 DNA is TGCGCCAGCAGTGAGTCGAGGAATTCACCCCTCCACTTT. Translated: CASSESRNSPLHF. This chain joins TRBV10-1 and TRBJ1-6; D is unresolved. Trimming pared 0 bases from V and 7 bases from J, leaving 4 bases between. The CDR3 extends over 13 amino acids. Germline CDR1 reads WNHNN; CDR2 reads SYGVQD (reference sequence).

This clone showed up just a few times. The CDR3 sequence: CASSAWEQSEQFF. The CDR3 region has the DNA TGCGCCAGCAGTGCTTGGGAGCAGAGTGAGCAGTTCTTC. The gene calls are TRBV10-1 and TRBJ2-1; tentative D call: TRBD2 (5 bases). V was trimmed by 4 bases and J by 9 bases, leaving 13 bases between them. The germline V gene encodes CDR1 WNHNN and CDR2 SYGVQD (reference sequence). The CDR3 is 13 amino acids.

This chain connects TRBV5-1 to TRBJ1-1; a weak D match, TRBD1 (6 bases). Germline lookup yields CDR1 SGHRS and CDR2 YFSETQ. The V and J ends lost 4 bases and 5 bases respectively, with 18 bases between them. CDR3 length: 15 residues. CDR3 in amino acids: CASSTSQGWNTEAFF. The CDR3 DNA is TGCGCCAGCAGCACGAGTCAGGGGTGGAATACTGAAGCTTTCTTT.

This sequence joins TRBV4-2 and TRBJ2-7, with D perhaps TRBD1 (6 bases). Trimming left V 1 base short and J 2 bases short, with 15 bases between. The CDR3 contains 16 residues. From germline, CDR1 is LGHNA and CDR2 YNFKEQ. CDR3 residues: CASSQASTGPTYEQYF. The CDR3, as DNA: TGTGCCAGCAGCCAAGCGTCAACAGGGCCAACCTACGAGCAGTACTTC.